A single sample is the source of the 14 T cell receptor beta chains below, sequenced in a study of shared T cell receptors in the human thymus. Method: immunoSEQ multiplex PCR; TCRdb's copy keeps in-frame clones and lacks some. Of 700,000 or so clones in the sample, roughly 88% were seen once. This same sample was also taken into another study, of human thymus T cells.

Sequenced material: thymocytes. These receptors were taken from a girl under two years old with a congenital heart defect.

The DNA of the CDR3 is TGCGCCAGCAGCCACCCTGGACTAGCGGGGGGGCCTGGGCAGTTCTTC. Protein product: CASSHPGLAGGPGQFF. This chain connects TRBV4-1 to TRBJ2-1; 15 nucleotides match TRBD2. The germline V gene has CDR1 MGHRA and CDR2 YSYEKL. This CDR3 comprises 16 residues. Trimming took 3 bases from V and 12 from J; bases not matched to a gene: 9.

This clone was picked up one time. This chain uses TRBV28 with TRBJ2-7, with a tentative D call TRBD1 (7 bases). The germline gives CDR1 MDHEN, CDR2 SYDVKM. With 7 bases removed from V and 7 bases from J, the gap between germline ends came to 23 bases. This CDR3 spans 15 amino acids. CDR3: CASTPHGGGGEEQYF. For the CDR3, the DNA is TGTGCCAGCACCCCACATGGCGGAGGGGGCGAGGAGCAGTACTTC.

CDR3 sequence: CASSMAGPNTEAFF. The CDR3 DNA follows: TGTGCCAGTAGTATGGCTGGGCCTAACACTGAAGCTTTCTTT. The chain employs TRBV19 and TRBJ1-1; D ambiguous. The V gene's germline CDR1 is LNHDA and CDR2 SQIVND (reference sequence). The CDR3 consists of 14 residues. The ends were cut back, 3 bases at V and 2 bases at J, with 10 bases in the middle.

The rearrangement uses TRBV19 and TRBJ1-3; 9 bases line up with TRBD1. J was trimmed by 6 bases and V by 3 bases; bases with no gene match: 6. Germline V gene sequence: CDR1 LNHDA, CDR2 SQIVND (reference sequence). This CDR3 spans 15 amino acids. For the CDR3, the DNA is TGTGCCAGTAGTATGATGGACAGGGGACTAAACACCATATATTTT. This translates into CASSMMDRGLNTIYF.

The CDR3 protein is CASRKPSSGGSPGTQYF. CDR3 coding DNA: TGTGCCAGCAGGAAGCCGTCTAGCGGGGGGTCTCCAGGCACGCAGTATTTT. This sequence joins TRBV7-8 and TRBJ2-3; 11 positions match TRBD2. Germline V gene lookup returns CDR1 SGHVS and CDR2 FQNEAQ. The J segment lost 9 bases and the V segment lost 6 bases, leaving 17 bases of the junction unmatched. The CDR3 spans 17 residues. The complete variable domain, with remaining parts taken from reference TRBV7-8 and TRBJ2-3, reads GAGVSQSPRYKVAKRGQDVALRCDPISGHVSLFWYQQALGQGPEFLTYFQNEAQLDKSGLPSDRFFAERPEGSVSTLKIQRTQQEDSAVYLCASRKPSSGGSPGTQYFGPGTRLTVL.

This chain uses TRBV11-2 with TRBJ1-5; 8 bases are a match to TRBD1. The ends lost 5 bases at V and 0 bases at J; junction bases unmatched: 12. The germline gives CDR1 SGHAT, CDR2 FQNNGV. There are 18 residues in the CDR3. The CDR3 region is CASSPGGTGRDSNQPQHF. The CDR3 DNA is TGTGCCAGCAGCCCCGGCGGGACAGGTAGAGATAGCAATCAGCCCCAGCATTTT.

Only one count was recorded for this clone. The chain has TRBV5-6 and TRBJ2-7; D is perhaps TRBD1 (5 bases). This CDR3 has 16 amino acids. The V gene lost 4 bases and the J gene lost 5 bases, with 22 bases spanning the gap. CDR1 is SGHDT and CDR2 is YYEEEE in the germline V gene. DNA for the CDR3: TGTGCCAGCAGCCGCTTGGGCAGGGAAGGGTCCAACGAGCAGTACTTC. Protein sequence: CASSRLGREGSNEQYF.

This clone occurred a few times. This sequence joins TRBV6-1 and TRBJ1-4, with D uncertain. Germline assignment: CDR1 MNHNS and CDR2 SASEGT. CDR3 size: 17 residues. Trimming pared 3 bases from V and 2 bases from J, leaving 16 bases between. CDR3 sequence reads: CASSEYPIGGTNEKLFF. The CDR3 nucleotides are TGTGCCAGCAGTGAGTACCCGATAGGAGGTACTAATGAAAAACTGTTTTTT.

The chain recombines TRBV27 with TRBJ2-1; 7 nucleotides match TRBD1. Trimming cost V 7 bases and J 9 bases; bases outside gene matches: 3. The CDR3 has 11 residues. Germline V CDR1 and CDR2: MNHEY, SMNVEV (reference sequence). Written as DNA, the CDR3 is TGTGCCAGCACAGGGGGTACTGAGCAGTTCTTC. Translating it yields CASTGGTEQFF.

The chain is built from TRBV29-1 and TRBJ1-2; a weak D match, TRBD1 (6 bases). Trimming pared 4 bases from V and 4 bases from J, leaving 16 bases between. CDR1 and CDR2 (germline): SQVTM, ANQGSEA. The CDR3 is 14 amino acids. Here the CDR3 reads CSVGGGGRPYGYTF. DNA for the CDR3: TGCAGCGTTGGGGGGGGCGGACGGCCCTATGGCTACACCTTC.

The V gene is TRBV27, the J gene TRBJ2-3; 7 bases agree with TRBD2. This CDR3 is 20 amino acids long. After removal of 3 bases from V and 1 base from J, the junction contained 19 bases not matched to a gene. Germline V gene sequence: CDR1 MNHEY, CDR2 SMNVEV (reference sequence). The CDR3 region is CASSFSPEAGVRGCTDTQYF. DNA for the CDR3: TGTGCCAGCAGTTTTTCCCCGGAGGCGGGGGTCCGTGGGTGCACAGATACGCAGTATTTT.

The table lists this clone with a few counts. The rearrangement uses TRBV6-1 and TRBJ1-2; 9 positions agree with TRBD1. CDR1 and CDR2 (germline): MNHNS, SASEGT. V was clipped by 5 bases and J by 7 bases; unmatched bases: 11. There are 15 residues in the CDR3. CDR3 sequence reads: CASSPHETGGLGYTF. The CDR3, as DNA: TGTGCCAGCAGTCCACACGAAACAGGGGGCCTTGGCTACACCTTC.

The chain links TRBV19 to TRBJ2-1, with 7 bases aligning to TRBD1. From germline, CDR1 is LNHDA and CDR2 SQIVND (reference sequence). The CDR3 has 16 amino acids. J was trimmed by 7 bases and V by 7 bases; bases with no gene match: 16. CDR3 nucleotide sequence: TGTGCCAGTACCCCGAACAGGGGTAAGACCGGGAATGAGCAGTTCTTC. Its translation: CASTPNRGKTGNEQFF.

The chain links TRBV29-1 to TRBJ1-3; possibly TRBD1 for D (6 bases). Trimming took 4 bases from V and 0 from J, leaving 13 bases between them. This CDR3 has 15 amino acids. Germline V lookup: CDR1 SQVTM, CDR2 ANQGSEA. CDR3 coding DNA: TGCAGCGTTGGGAGTCGGACAGCCTCTGGAAACACCATATATTTT. Translated: CSVGSRTASGNTIYF.